What follows is one T cell receptor beta chain and its context. As yet, its antigen is unknown. CDR1 is SGHNT, CDR2 YYREEE, per germline (reference sequence). The length of the CDR3 is 15 residues. The V end lost 5 bases, the J end lost 5 bases, and 16 bases lay between the germline ends. Having ophthalmopathy, the donors showed moderate-to-severe activity, CAS ≥3 and NOSPECS ≥4, with disease lasting under 3 months. Clinical symptoms and serum thyroxine were used for diagnosis; TRAb, thyroid ultrasound and orbital computed tomography were also relied on. The PBMCs were taken from about 10 ml of fresh peripheral blood. The entry originates in a study of Graves' ophthalmopathy and Graves' hyperthyroidism. Overall study findings and caveats: Built on 13 signatures, a model told ophthalmopathy apart from stable hyperthyroidism with almost 90% sensitivity and 75% to 82% specificity.

Amplifying from RNA transcripts, the study obtained TCR beta CDR3 regions. Second-round multiplex PCR followed a first-round RT-PCR using HTBI primers. MiXCR, applied by TCRdb to the multiplex PCR reads, yields one record per CDR3 protein. The table includes 600,000 to 950,000 distinct CDR3 sequences, approximately 40% detected once. This sequence originates from an adult man with Graves' ophthalmopathy. The sequenced sample was peripheral blood. This chain uses TRBV5-4 with TRBJ2-2; no firm D call. The CDR3 DNA reads TGTGCCAGCAGTCCGACGGAACTGACTACCGGGGAGCTGTTTTTT. The encoded protein is CASSPTELTTGELFF.